Reported below is one T cell receptor beta chain. Its target is unknown. The authors deemed Graves' hyperthyroidism stable absent ophthalmopathy progression within 18 months. Any patient presenting with uncontrolled infection, other autoimmune disease, pregnancy or lactation was left out. V gave up 6 bases and J gave up 0 bases; unmatched junction bases: 3. The CDR3 is made up of 14 amino acids. Germline-derived CDR1 and CDR2 are SGHDT and YYEEEE. This entry comes from a study of T cells in Graves' hyperthyroidism and ophthalmopathy. General observations from the study: Most expanded thyroid clonotypes above 0.001 also appeared in blood. From stable hyperthyroidism, ophthalmopathy was set apart by a 13 V-J model.

What was amplified from RNA transcripts were TCR beta CDR3 regions. First-round RT-PCR of the TCR CDR3 relied on the HTBI primer set. TCRdb redid the calling of the multiplex PCR reads with MiXCR, one entry per CDR3 protein. The sample includes hundreds of thousands of distinct CDR3 sequences, 15% to 20% seen only once; the top ten take approximately 3.9%. Material for sequencing was blood. This TCR was recovered from a woman in her 30s with Graves' hyperthyroidism. J is TRBJ1-3 and V is TRBV5-6, with TRBD1 identical over 7 bases. CDR3 sequence: CASTDRVSGNTIYF. DNA for the CDR3: TGTGCCAGCACCGACAGGGTCTCTGGAAACACCATATATTTT.